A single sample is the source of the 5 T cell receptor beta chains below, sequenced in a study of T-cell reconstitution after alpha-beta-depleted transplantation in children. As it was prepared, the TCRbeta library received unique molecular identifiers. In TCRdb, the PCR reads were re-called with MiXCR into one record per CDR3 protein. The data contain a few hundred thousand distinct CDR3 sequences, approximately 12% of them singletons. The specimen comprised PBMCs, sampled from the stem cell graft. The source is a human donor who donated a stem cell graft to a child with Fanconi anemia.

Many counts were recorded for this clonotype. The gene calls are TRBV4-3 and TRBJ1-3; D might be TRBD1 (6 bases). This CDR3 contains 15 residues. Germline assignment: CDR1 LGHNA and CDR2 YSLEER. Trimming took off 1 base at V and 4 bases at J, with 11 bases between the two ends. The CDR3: CASSQVQGAGNTIYF. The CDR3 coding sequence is TGCGCCAGCAGCCAAGTACAGGGTGCCGGAAACACCATATATTTT.

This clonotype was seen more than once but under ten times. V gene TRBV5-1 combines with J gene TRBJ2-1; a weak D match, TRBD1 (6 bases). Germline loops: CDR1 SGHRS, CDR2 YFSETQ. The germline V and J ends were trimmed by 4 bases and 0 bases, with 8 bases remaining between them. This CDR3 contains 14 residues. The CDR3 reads CASSEDSSYNEQFF. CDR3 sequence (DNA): TGCGCCAGCAGCGAGGACAGCTCCTACAATGAGCAGTTCTTC.

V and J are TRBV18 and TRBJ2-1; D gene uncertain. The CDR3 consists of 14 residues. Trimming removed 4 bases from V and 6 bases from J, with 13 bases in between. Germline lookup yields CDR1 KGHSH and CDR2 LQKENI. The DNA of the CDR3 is TGTGCCAGCTCACTACAACGAGAAGTCAATGAGCAGTTCTTC. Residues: CASSLQREVNEQFF. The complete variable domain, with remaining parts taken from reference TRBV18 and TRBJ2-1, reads NAGVMQNPRHLVRRRGQEARLRCSPMKGHSHVYWYRQLPEEGLKFMVYLQKENIIDESGMPKERFSAEFPKEGPSILRIQQVVRGDSAAYFCASSLQREVNEQFFGPGTRLTVL.

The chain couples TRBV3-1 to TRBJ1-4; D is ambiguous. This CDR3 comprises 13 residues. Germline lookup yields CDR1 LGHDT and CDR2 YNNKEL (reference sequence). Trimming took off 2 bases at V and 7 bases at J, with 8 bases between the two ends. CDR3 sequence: CASSQTGSEKLFF. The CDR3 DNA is TGTGCCAGCAGCCAAACCGGGAGTGAAAAACTGTTTTTT. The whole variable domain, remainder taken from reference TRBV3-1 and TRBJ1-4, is DTAVSQTPKYLVTQMGNDKSIKCEQNLGHDTMYWYKQDSKKFLKIMFSYNNKELIINETVPNRFSPKSPDKAHLNLHINSLELGDSAVYFCASSQTGSEKLFFGSGTQLSVL.

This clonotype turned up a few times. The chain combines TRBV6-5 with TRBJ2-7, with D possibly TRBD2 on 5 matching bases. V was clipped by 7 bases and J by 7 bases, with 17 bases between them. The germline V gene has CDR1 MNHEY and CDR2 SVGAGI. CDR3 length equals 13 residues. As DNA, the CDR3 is TGTGCCAGCACCCCGGGGTGGATGGGTGAGCAGTACTTC. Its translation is CASTPGWMGEQYF.